A single sample gave rise to the 2 T cell receptor beta chains below, sequenced in a study of blood T cell repertoires in COVID-19 (dated by TCRdb to between 2020 and 2021). Library construction relied on the immunoSEQ multiplex PCR assay. The source is immuneACCESS, and TCRdb retained only in-frame sequences with V and J called. Part of the clones is not carried over; for the studies checked, unresolved V genes explain less than half of this, and the remainder is unexplained. This sample holds around 150,000 clones; 65% to 90% were observed only once. Around 8.2% of the sample belongs to the ten largest clones. The sequenced sample consisted of peripheral blood. These receptors all come from a man in his sixties with acute or convalescent COVID-19.

This clone was detected only a few times. Other nucleotide sequences from this sample produce the same CDR3. This chain connects TRBV27 to TRBJ1-6, with 7 positions matching TRBD1. The CDR3 has 14 amino acids. V trimming: 2 bases; J trimming: 10 bases; junction bases outside the gene matches: 5. CDR1 MNHEY and CDR2 SMNVEV come from the germline V gene (reference sequence). Here the CDR3 reads CASSLDRVGSPLHF. The CDR3 DNA reads as TGTGCCAGCAGTTTAGACAGGGTTGGATCACCCCTCCACTTT.

J is TRBJ2-1 and V is TRBV11-2, with D possibly TRBD1 on 6 matching bases. Germline values: CDR1 SGHAT, CDR2 FQNNGV. CDR3 length: 14 amino acids. Trimming took off 3 bases at V and 4 bases at J, with 10 bases between the two ends. The CDR3 region has the DNA TGTGCCAGCAGCTTCGGACAGCCTTACAATGAGCAGTTCTTC. It yields the protein CASSFGQPYNEQFF.